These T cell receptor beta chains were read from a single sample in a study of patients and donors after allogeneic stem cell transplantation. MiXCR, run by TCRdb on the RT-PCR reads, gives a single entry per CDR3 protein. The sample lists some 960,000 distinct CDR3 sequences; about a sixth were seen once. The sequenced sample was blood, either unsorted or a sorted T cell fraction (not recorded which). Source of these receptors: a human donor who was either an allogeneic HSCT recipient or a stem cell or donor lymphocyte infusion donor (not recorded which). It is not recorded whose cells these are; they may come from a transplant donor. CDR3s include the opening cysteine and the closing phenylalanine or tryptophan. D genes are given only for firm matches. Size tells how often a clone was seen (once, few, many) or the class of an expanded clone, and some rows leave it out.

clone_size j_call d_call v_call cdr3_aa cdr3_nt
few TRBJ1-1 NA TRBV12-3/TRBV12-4 CASSLRVPMNTEAFF TGTGCCAGCAGTTTACGGGTCCCCATGAACACTGAAGCTTTCTTT
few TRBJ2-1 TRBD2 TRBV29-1 CSSNGGGPNNEQFF TGCAGCTCTAACGGGGGGGGGCCTAACAATGAGCAGTTCTTC
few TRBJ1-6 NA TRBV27 CASNKQQGVHSPLHF TGTGCCAGCAACAAACAACAGGGTGTCCATTCACCCCTCCACTTT
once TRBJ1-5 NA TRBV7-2 CASSLEPGLYSNQPQHF TGTGCCAGCAGCTTAGAACCGGGACTTTATAGCAATCAGCCCCAGCATTTT
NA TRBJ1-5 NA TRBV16 CASSQSGRGSNQPQHF TGTGCCAGCAGCCAATCTGGGAGGGGGAGCAATCAGCCCCAGCATTTT
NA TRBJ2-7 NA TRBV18 CASSPLGGNEQYF TGTGCCAGCTCACCCCTAGGGGGTAACGAGCAGTACTTC
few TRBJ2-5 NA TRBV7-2 CASSLGRLTQYF TGTGCCAGCAGCTTAGGAAGACTGACCCAGTACTTC
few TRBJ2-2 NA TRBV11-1 CASSFSPPSIVGELFF TGTGCCAGCAGCTTTTCCCCCCCGTCTATAGTCGGGGAGCTGTTTTTT
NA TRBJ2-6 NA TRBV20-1 CSARDRLSGANVLTF TGCAGTGCTAGGGACAGACTTTCTGGGGCCAACGTCCTGACTTTC
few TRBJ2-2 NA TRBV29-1 CSGGDKGTGELFF TGCAGCGGGGGCGATAAGGGGACCGGGGAGCTGTTTTTT
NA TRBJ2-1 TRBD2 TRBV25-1 CASSSTSGRSVNEQFF TGTGCCAGCAGTTCAACTAGCGGGCGATCCGTCAATGAGCAGTTCTTC
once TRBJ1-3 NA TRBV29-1 CSVDTAGTGNTIYF TGCAGCGTTGATACGGCAGGGACTGGAAACACCATATATTTT
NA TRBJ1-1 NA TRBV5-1 CASSLGAEGSGTEAFF TGCGCCAGCAGCTTGGGGGCGGAGGGGTCGGGCACTGAAGCTTTCTTT
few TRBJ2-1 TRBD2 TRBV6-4 CASSDEAGGYNEQFF TGTGCCAGCAGTGACGAGGCGGGGGGTTACAATGAGCAGTTCTTC
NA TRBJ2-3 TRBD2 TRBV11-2 CASSLNLRGGQDTQYF TGTGCCAGCAGCTTAAATCTGCGGGGGGGCCAAGATACGCAGTATTTT
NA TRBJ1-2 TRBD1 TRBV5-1 CASSWDRVGGYTF TGCGCCAGCAGCTGGGACAGAGTAGGTGGCTACACCTTC
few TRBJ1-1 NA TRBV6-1 CASSPTDLNTEAFF TGTGCCAGCAGTCCTACAGACCTGAACACTGAAGCTTTCTTT
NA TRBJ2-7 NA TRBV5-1 CASSLGLSPGSYEQYF TGCGCCAGCAGCCTTGGTTTAAGTCCGGGGTCCTACGAGCAGTACTTC
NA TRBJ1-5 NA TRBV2 CASSERIQPQHF TGTGCCAGCAGTGAAAGGATACAGCCCCAGCATTTT
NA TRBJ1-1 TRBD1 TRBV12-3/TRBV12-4 CASSPRDRVGGTEAFF TGTGCCAGCAGTCCGAGGGACAGGGTAGGGGGAACTGAAGCTTTCTTT
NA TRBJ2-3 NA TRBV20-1 CSARAGSGYTDTQYF TGCAGTGCTAGGGCGGGTAGCGGCTACACAGATACGCAGTATTTT
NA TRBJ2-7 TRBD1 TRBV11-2 CASSLAAGGFSYEQYF TGTGCCAGCAGCTTAGCGGCAGGGGGCTTCTCCTACGAGCAGTACTTC
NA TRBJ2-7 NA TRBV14 CASSQDRSSLYEQYF TGTGCCAGCAGCCAAGATAGGTCTAGCTTGTACGAGCAGTACTTC
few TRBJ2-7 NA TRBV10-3 CAISEYRQTYEQYF TGTGCCATCAGTGAGTATCGGCAGACCTACGAGCAGTACTTC
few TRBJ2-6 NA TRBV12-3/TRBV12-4 CASIPSGANVLTF TGTGCCAGCATTCCCTCTGGGGCCAACGTCCTGACTTTC